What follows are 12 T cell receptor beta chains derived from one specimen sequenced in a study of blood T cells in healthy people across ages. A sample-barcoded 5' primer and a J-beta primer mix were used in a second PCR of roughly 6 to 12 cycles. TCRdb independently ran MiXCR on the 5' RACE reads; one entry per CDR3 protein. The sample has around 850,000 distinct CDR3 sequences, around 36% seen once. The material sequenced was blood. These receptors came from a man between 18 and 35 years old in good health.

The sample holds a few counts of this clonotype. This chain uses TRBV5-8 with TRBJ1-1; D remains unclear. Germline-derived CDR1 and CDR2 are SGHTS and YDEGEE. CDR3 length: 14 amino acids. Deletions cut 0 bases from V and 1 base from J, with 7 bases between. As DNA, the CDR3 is TGTGCCAGCAGCTTGGACCAGGCGAACACTGAAGCTTTCTTT. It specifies CASSLDQANTEAFF.

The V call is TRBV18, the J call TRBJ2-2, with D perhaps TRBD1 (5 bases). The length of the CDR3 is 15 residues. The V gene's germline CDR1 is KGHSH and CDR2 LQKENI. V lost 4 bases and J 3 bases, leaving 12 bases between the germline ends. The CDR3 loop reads CASSHDGHDTGELFF. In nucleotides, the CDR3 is TGTGCCAGCTCACACGACGGACACGACACCGGGGAGCTGTTTTTT.

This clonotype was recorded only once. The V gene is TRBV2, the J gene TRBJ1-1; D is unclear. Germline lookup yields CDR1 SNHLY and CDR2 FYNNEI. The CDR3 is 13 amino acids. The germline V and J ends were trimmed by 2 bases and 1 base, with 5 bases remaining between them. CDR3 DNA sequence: TGTGCCAGCAGTGAAAACGGGAACACTGAAGCTTTCTTT. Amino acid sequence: CASSENGNTEAFF.

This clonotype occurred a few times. The CDR3 region has the DNA TGTGCCAGCAGCCAAGATATCTCAGAAGACTACGAGCAGTACTTC. Amino acids: CASSQDISEDYEQYF. The V and J genes are TRBV3-1 and TRBJ2-7; D is unresolved. The CDR3 runs 15 residues. The ends were cut back, 0 bases at V and 3 bases at J, with 12 bases in the middle. From germline, CDR1 is LGHDT and CDR2 YNNKEL (reference sequence).

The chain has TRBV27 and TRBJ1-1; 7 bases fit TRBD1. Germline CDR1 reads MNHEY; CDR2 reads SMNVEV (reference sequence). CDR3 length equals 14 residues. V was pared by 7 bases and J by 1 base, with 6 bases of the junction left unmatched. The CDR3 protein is CASNPGGANTEAFF. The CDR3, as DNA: TGTGCCAGCAATCCAGGGGGGGCGAACACTGAAGCTTTCTTT.

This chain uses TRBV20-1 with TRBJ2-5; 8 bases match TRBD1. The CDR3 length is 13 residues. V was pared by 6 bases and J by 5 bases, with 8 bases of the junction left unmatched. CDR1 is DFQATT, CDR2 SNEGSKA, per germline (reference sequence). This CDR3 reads CSASGQGGETQYF. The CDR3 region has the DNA TGCAGTGCCTCAGGACAGGGAGGCGAGACCCAGTACTTC.

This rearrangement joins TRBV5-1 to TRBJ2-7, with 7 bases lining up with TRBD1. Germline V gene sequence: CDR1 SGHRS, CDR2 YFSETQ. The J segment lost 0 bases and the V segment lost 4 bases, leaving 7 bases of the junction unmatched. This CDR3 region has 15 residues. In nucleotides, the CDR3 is TGCGCCAGCAGCGGGGGACAGTCGAGCTCCTACGAGCAGTACTTC. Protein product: CASSGGQSSSYEQYF.

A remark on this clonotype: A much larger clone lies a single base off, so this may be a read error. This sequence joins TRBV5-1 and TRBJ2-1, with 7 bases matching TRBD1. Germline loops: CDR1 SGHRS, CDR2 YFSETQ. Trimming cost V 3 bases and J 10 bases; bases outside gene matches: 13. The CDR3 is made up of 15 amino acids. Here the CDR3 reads CASSSRDSGVYEQFF. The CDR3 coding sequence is TGCGCCAGCAGCTCCCGGGACAGTGGGGTTTACGAGCAGTTCTTC.

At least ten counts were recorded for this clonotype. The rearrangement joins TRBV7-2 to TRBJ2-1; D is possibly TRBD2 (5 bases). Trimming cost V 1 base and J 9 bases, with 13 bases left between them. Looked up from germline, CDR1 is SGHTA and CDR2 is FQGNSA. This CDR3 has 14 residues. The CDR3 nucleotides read TGTGCCAGCAGCTTAGGGAACAGCGGCGGTGAGCAGTTCTTC. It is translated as CASSLGNSGGEQFF.

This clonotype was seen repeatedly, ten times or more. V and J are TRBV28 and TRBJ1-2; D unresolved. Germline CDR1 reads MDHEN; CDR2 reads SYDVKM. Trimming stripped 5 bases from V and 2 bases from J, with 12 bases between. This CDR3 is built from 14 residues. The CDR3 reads CASSPQFRNYGYTF. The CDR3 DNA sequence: TGTGCCAGCAGTCCGCAATTTAGAAACTATGGCTACACCTTC.

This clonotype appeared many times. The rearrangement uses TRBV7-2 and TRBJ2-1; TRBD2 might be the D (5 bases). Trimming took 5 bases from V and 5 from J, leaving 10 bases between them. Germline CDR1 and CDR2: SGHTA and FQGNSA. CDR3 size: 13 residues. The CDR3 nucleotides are TGTGCCAGCAGCGTGGACTCGAACAATGAGCAGTTCTTC. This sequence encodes CASSVDSNNEQFF.

The CDR3 region is CASSQALWRGRHRGNEQFF. The CDR3, as DNA: TGTGCCAGCAGCCAAGCGTTGTGGCGGGGAAGGCATAGGGGCAATGAGCAGTTCTTC. The chain carries TRBV14 and TRBJ2-1; maybe TRBD2 (6 bases). Trimming pared 1 base from V and 6 bases from J, leaving 25 bases between. The CDR3 covers 19 residues. Looked up from germline, CDR1 is SGHDN and CDR2 is FVKESK.